This T cell receptor (beta chain) derives from a study of T cells in localized non-small cell lung cancer. The study's findings and limits: Prolonged overall survival went with higher T cell density in the blood. A median of 57 of the top 100 tumor clones appeared in adjacent lung, which was paired and uninvolved.

This clone is a singleton in its sample. Antigen specificity is unknown. Libraries were prepared by immunoSEQ multiplex PCR; TCRdb keeps only in-frame clonotypes and omits some of them. The sample has roughly 25,000 clones, about nine tenths seen once; the top ten hold roughly 1.1%. The specimen was peripheral blood, collected before any cancer treatment. The origin of this receptor is a woman between 35 and 70 years old with stage I lung adenocarcinoma.

The CDR3 sequence is CASSWQRGGGYTF. The CDR3 nucleotides read TGTGCCAGCAGTTGGCAGAGAGGTGGCGGCTACACCTTC. The chain carries TRBV2 and TRBJ1-2; D unclear. CDR1 is SNHLY, CDR2 FYNNEI, per germline. V lost 5 bases to trimming and J lost 8 bases, with 15 bases between them. The CDR3 consists of 13 residues.